The rows below give T cell receptor beta chains drawn from one sample of a study of blood T cell repertoires in COVID-19. Profiling relied on immunoSEQ multiplex PCR, and the TCRdb table lists in-frame clones only, not all of them. In the table there are approximately 400,000 clones, 75% to 90% of which are singletons. Sequenced: PBMCs or T cells enriched from blood (not recorded which). These receptors were taken from a woman aged 45-59 years who had recovered from COVID-19. Each CDR3 is given without its conserved first and last residue. Rows may omit the clone size; those that give it use once, few, many or a size class.

.,TRBV5-4,TRBJ2-3,13,ASSFRSGGTDTQY
.,TRBV30,TRBJ1-4,11,AWSAATNEKLF
.,TRBV18,TRBJ2-3,11,ASSTQPRGGQY
.,TRBV5-1,TRBJ2-2,13,ASSSTGGPAGELF
few,TRBV5-1,TRBJ1-1,12,ASSQDGRRTEAF
few,TRBV4-1,TRBJ1-3,14,ASSQEGAGVGNTIY
.,TRBV5-1,TRBJ2-3,12,ASSLVPTRDTQY
.,TRBV5-1,TRBJ1-5,12,ASSLAGGGQPQH
.,TRBV3-1/TRBV3-2,TRBJ1-4,10,ASSQVSEKLF
few,TRBV7-8,TRBJ2-7,13,ASSLGGTGGTGQY
.,TRBV5-1,TRBJ2-3,14,ASSPAPGGNTDTQY
.,TRBV6-5,TRBJ1-4,10,ASTQGFEKLF
.,TRBV11-2,TRBJ2-7,10,ASSLEGREQY
.,TRBV6-1,TRBJ1-5,13,ASSEQVYSNQPQH
.,TRBV7-6,TRBJ2-3,16,ASSLMSVSGQGTDTQY
.,TRBV7-3,TRBJ2-3,13,ASSPQTGPTDTQY
.,TRBV5-1,TRBJ2-6,12,ASTSRAGANVLT
.,TRBV7-3,TRBJ2-2,13,ASSPRGFETGELF
once,TRBV7-2,TRBJ2-3,13,ASSLMSRSTDTQY
.,TRBV11-2,TRBJ2-7,12,ASSFYDSAYEQY
.,TRBV5-1,TRBJ2-2,12,ASSLNIVAGELF
.,TRBV30,TRBJ2-1,12,AWSGGGGYNEQF
.,TRBV15,TRBJ1-1,14,ATSRDGRHRNTEAF
.,TRBV5-6,TRBJ2-3,16,ASSLPLRGIGSTDTQY
once,TRBV28,TRBJ1-2,9,ASRNSYGYT
.,TRBV14,TRBJ2-2,13,ASRGQGAYTGELF
.,TRBV3-1/TRBV3-2,TRBJ2-3,10,ASSQGRDFWY
.,TRBV19,TRBJ1-3,13,ASSIVAEIGNTIY
few,TRBV14,TRBJ1-2,11,ASSSQQNYGYT
.,TRBV5-4,TRBJ1-3,14,ASSLVGQGTGNTIY
.,TRBV28,TRBJ1-1,12,ASSGRQGGTEAF
once,TRBV19,TRBJ2-5,14,ASSPQAGEWGETQY
.,TRBV11-3,TRBJ1-6,14,ASSPGQGARYSPLH
few,TRBV7-2,TRBJ1-3,15,ASSRIPGQLSGNTIY
once,TRBV7-9,TRBJ2-1,12,ASSPGQGIDEQF